This T cell receptor (beta chain) comes out of a study of beta chain features in type 1 diabetes. Study context: The study examined about 110,000,000 sorted cells across all samples.

CD4+ naive, central memory, regulatory and stem cell-like memory subsets were isolated by sorting on CD45RO/CCR7/CD25/CD127/CD95/CD27. Each sorted population was over 98% pure. The CDR3 length is 16 residues. For this clone: Its antigen is currently unknown.

The isolated RNA, all of it, was reverse transcribed, so expressed TCRB transcripts were what got sequenced. Assay: immunoSEQ multiplex PCR; the TCRdb copy retains only in-frame clones and omits some. The sample holds 250,000 to 350,000 clones, 15% seen once. Overall study results and limits: Among all four CD4+ subsets, Type 1 diabetes patients had TCRB CDR3s that were moderately but significantly shorter. VDJ junctions from patients with type 1 diabetes contained fewer insertions and more deletions.

Source material: naive CD4+ T cells from blood. The J gene is TRBJ2-3, the V gene TRBV21-1; the table's D call of TRBD1 was not tested on the DNA. TRBV21-1 is described as a pseudogene. The TCR comes from a man aged 18 to 29 with type 1 diabetes. The CDR3 is CASSPGGGNHTDTQYF. Here the CDR3 DNA reads TGTGCCAGCAGTCCAGGGGGCGGGAACCACACAGATACGCAGTATTTT.